What follows is one T cell receptor (beta chain) and its context. It has no known antigen specificity. A read error may be the cause here, since a much bigger clone is one base away. According to the germline V gene, CDR1 reads MGHRA and CDR2 reads YSYEKL. Spanning cysteine to phenylalanine, the CDR3 consists of 15 amino acids. Of all the DNA, just the CDR3 is kept, 45 bases in frame from base 1. V loses 1 base of germline sequence and J loses 2 bases, and the interval between the two ends is 12 bases. These data originate in a study of tumor-infiltrating lymphocytes in primary liver carcinoma (TCRdb year 2017). Concerning the study at large: The five patients, three men and two women aged 30 to 69 years, had hepatocellular carcinoma (four) or combined HCC and intrahepatic cholangiocarcinoma (one). The five patients had tumors staged T1-T3 N0M0, with maximum diameters ranging from about 4.2 to 10 cm. Each sample produced roughly 3.5 to 7.13 million productive TCRbeta reads, and read depth showed no significant difference between tissue types. For each liver tumor, the study sampled five regions along with adjacent normal tissue and blood, and applied TCRbeta repertoire sequencing, expression microarrays and whole-exome sequencing. A total of around 35 specimens from 5 patients, comprising 25 or so tumor regions, 5 adjacent noncancerous liver tissues and 5 peripheral blood samples, were covered by TCRbeta repertoire sequencing. Agilent mRNA microarray profiling was performed on the 25 tumor region samples to relate TCRbeta repertoire diversity to the local molecular phenotype. Repertoires from technical replicates were highly reproducible, with mean shared-clone rates about 0.91 and correlation coefficients above 0.98.

A constant-region primer and ProtoScript II reverse transcriptase were used to reverse-transcribe TCRbeta-specific cDNA from 500 ng total RNA. Construction of the TCRbeta libraries relied on three nested rounds of multiplex PCR, following a slightly modified ARM-PCR procedure. The first two PCR rounds used multiplex TRBV1-TRBV30 forward primers with a Cbeta reverse primer, each for about 9 cycles. Sample barcodes and Illumina adapters were added in a final 25-cycle PCR using Deep VentR polymerase. Before sequencing, amplicons between 200 and 500 bp were purified from gel using a QIAquick gel extraction kit. TCRbeta amplicons were sequenced on an Illumina HiSeq 2500 with 250-bp paired-end reads. In the authors' own workflow: Quality trimming of reads was performed with Trimmomatic v0.33, and paired reads were merged with FLASH v1.2.11 so that full CDR3 sequences could be recovered. V, D and J germline segments were assigned to the rearranged TCRbeta sequences using MiGEC v1.2.1b. Clonotype statistics and Shannon-Wiener diversity indices were calculated with VDJtools v1.0.0. Except for diversity analysis, only the 250 most abundant clonotypes of each sample were used in subsequent analyses to reduce sampling bias. TCRdb passed the public sequencing reads through fastp at Q25 and MiXCR, retaining productive beta sequences. Rows with one shared CDR3 protein collapse into an entry with the most common genes and DNA. What appears here as the V and J calls and clone size reflects TCRdb's work, not the paper's. The sample table contains tens of thousands of distinct CDR3 sequences; only one count was recorded for over 60% of them. The top ten constitute approximately 41% of the sample.

Paper-wide results and their limitations: Comparison of CD4+ and CD8+ T cell repertoires was precluded by the use of bulk unsorted samples. The study included only a handful of patients, and the authors note findings should be validated in a larger study. Consistent with antigen-driven expansion, pairs of tumor regions showed higher repertoire overlap (mean around 36%) than either tumor-adjacent pairs (about 17%) or tumor-blood pairs (approximately 15%). Because only the TCR beta chain was sequenced and unpaired alpha chains were not captured, true repertoire diversity is likely underestimated. The top 250 clones made up a significantly larger repertoire fraction in tumors than in blood (p = 0.039). Just about 7.5-24% of top clones turned up in all five regions of a tumor, which suggests spatial heterogeneity among tumor-infiltrating T cells.

Without any cell sorting, total RNA and DNA were extracted together from roughly 20-30 mg of bulk tissue using the AllPrep DNA/RNA mini kit. Between late 2015 and early 2016, roughly 5 patients in China with histopathologically diagnosed primary liver carcinoma had their tumors surgically resected. Patients had chronic HBV infection and were treatment-naive at sampling. Each tumor was sampled at five spatially separated regions: the tumor centre plus the superior, inferior, left-lateral and right-lateral poles. According to histology, viable tumor cells made up more than 80% of every tumor sample. Fresh tumor and adjacent tissue pieces were bisected, with one half stored in RNAlater at -80 degrees C and the other half sent for histology.

The sequence joins TRBV4-1 to TRBJ2-7; the D gene could be either TRBD1 or TRBD2, each agreeing at 5 bases. The source of this sequence is a man between 35 and 55 years old with primary liver carcinoma and hepatitis B virus infection. Material for sequencing was liver tumor tissue from sampling region 4. The label giving this sample's cell subset or site can be read as: tumor region T4, right-lateral pole. The CDR3 sequence is CASSQVEGNPYEQYF. The sequenced DNA is TGCGCCAGCAGCCAAGTAGAGGGGAATCCCTACGAGCAGTACTTC.